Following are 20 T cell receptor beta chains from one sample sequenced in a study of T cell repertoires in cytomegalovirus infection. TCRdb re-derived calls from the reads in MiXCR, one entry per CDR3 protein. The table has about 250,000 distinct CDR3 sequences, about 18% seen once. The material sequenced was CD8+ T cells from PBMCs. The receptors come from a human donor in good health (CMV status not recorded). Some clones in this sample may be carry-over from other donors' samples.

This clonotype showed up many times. The DNA of the CDR3 is TGTGCCAGCAGCCCCCGGGACCAGGGTCGTCGAAAAGCTTTCTTT. Translating it yields CASSPRDQGRRKAFF. The chain employs TRBV12-3 or TRBV12-4 and TRBJ1-1; maybe TRBD1 (5 bases). Trimming shortened V by 6 bases and J by 9 bases, and 23 bases separated the two germline ends. The CDR3 has 15 residues.

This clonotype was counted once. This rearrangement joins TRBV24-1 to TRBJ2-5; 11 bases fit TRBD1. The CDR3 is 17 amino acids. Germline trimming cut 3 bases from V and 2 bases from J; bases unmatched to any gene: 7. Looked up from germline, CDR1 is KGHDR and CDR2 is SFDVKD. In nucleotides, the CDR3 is TGTGCCACCAGTGATCGCGGGACAGGGGGTCATCAAGAGACCCAGTACTTC. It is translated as CATSDRGTGGHQETQYF.

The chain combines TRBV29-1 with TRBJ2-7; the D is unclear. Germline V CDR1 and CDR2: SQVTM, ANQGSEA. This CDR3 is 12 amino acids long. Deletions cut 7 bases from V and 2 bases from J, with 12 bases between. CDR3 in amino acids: CSALTGPYEQYF. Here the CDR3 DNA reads TGCAGCGCCCTAACTGGACCCTACGAGCAGTACTTC.

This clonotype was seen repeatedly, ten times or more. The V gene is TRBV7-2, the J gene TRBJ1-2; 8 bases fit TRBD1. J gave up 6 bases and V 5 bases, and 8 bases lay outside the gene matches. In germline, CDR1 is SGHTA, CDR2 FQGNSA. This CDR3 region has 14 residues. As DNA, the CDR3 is TGTGCCAGCAGCCCTATCGACAGGGGAAATGGCTACACCTTC. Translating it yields CASSPIDRGNGYTF.

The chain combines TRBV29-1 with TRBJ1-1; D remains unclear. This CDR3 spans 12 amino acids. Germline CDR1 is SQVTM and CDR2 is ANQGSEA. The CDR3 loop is CGTKRGNTEAFF. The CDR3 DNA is TGCGGCACCAAACGAGGTAACACTGAAGCTTTCTTT.

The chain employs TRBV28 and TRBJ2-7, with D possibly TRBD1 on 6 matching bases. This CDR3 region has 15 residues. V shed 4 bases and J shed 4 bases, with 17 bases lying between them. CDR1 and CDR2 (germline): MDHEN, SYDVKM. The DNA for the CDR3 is TGTGCCAGCAGTTCGACAGGAGAACCTTCTTACGAGCAGTACTTC. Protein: CASSSTGEPSYEQYF.

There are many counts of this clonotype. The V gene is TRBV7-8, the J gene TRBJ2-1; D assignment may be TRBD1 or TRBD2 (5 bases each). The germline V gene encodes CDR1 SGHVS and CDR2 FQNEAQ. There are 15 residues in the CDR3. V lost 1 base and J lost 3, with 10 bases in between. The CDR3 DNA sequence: TGTGCCAGCAGCTTAGGCCGGGGCGGCTACAATGAGCAGTTCTTC. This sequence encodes CASSLGRGGYNEQFF.

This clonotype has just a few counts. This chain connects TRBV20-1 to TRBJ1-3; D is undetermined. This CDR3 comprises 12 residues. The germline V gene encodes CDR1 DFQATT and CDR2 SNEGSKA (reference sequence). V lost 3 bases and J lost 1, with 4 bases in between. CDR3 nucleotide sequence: TGCAGTGCTAGGGTGTCTGGAAACACCATATATTTT. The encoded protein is CSARVSGNTIYF.

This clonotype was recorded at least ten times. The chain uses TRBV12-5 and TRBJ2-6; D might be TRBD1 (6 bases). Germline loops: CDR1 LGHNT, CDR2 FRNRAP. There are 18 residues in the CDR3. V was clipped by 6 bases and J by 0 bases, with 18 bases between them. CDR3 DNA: TGTGCTAGTGGCCCTACAGGGACCTTTTCCTCTGGGGCCAACGTCCTGACTTTC. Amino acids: CASGPTGTFSSGANVLTF.

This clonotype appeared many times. As DNA, the CDR3 is TGCGCCAGCAGCCGAGAAGACGGCGGACTCTCCTACAATGAGCAGTTCTTC. Its translation is CASSREDGGLSYNEQFF. The V and J genes are TRBV4-1 and TRBJ2-1; D perhaps matches TRBD2 (5 bases). Germline lookup yields CDR1 MGHRA and CDR2 YSYEKL. The CDR3 length is 17 residues. The ends were cut back, 4 bases at V and 0 bases at J, with 16 bases in the middle.

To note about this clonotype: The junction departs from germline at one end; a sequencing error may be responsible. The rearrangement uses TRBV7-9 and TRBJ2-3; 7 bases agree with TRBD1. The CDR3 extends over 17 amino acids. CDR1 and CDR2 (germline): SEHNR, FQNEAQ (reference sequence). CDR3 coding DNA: TGTGCCAGCAGCTTAGGCCCAGGGGGAGTTCTCACAAATACGCAGTATTTT. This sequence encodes CASSLGPGGVLTNTQYF.

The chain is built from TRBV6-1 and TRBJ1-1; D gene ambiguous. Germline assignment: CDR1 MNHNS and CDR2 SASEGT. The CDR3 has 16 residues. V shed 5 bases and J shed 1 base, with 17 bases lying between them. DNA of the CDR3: TGTGCCAGCAGTTCACCCCCGGCAGGTCGGAACACTGAAGCTTTCTTT. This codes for CASSSPPAGRNTEAFF.

This chain's CDR3 is CASSYPRGGSYEQYF. The CDR3 DNA is TGTGCCAGCAGTTACCCCCGGGGGGGCTCCTACGAGCAGTACTTC. The chain combines TRBV6-5 with TRBJ2-7, with TRBD2 matching over 8 bases. Trimming at V came to 2 bases and at J to 0 bases, leaving 3 bases not matched to a gene. Looked up from germline, CDR1 is MNHEY and CDR2 is SVGAGI. The CDR3 has 15 amino acids.

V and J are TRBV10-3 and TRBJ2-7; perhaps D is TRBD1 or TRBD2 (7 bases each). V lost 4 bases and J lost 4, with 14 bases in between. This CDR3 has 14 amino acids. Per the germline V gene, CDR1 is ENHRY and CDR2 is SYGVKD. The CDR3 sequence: CAISAPGGGYEQYF. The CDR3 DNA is TGTGCCATCAGTGCGCCAGGGGGGGGGTACGAGCAGTACTTC.

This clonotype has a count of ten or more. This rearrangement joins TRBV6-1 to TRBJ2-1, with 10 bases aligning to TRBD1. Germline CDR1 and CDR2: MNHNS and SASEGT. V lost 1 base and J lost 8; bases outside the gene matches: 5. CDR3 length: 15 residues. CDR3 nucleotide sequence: TGTGCCAGCAGTGAAGGGACAGGGGGGGGCGATGAGCAGTTCTTC. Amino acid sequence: CASSEGTGGGDEQFF.

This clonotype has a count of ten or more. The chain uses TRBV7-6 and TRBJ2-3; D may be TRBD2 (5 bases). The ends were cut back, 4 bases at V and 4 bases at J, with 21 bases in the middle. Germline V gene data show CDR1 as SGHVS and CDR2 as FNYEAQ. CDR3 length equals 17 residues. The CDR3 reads CASSSSDDRGPSDTQYF. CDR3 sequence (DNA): TGTGCCAGCAGCTCCAGCGATGACCGAGGGCCCTCAGATACGCAGTATTTT.

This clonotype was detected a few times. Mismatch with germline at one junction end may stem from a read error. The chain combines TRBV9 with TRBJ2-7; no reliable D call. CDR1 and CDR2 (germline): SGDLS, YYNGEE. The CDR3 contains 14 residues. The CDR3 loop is CASSPDHFSQRVDF. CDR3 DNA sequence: TGTGCCAGCAGCCCAGATCACTTCTCTCAAAGGGTCGACTTC.

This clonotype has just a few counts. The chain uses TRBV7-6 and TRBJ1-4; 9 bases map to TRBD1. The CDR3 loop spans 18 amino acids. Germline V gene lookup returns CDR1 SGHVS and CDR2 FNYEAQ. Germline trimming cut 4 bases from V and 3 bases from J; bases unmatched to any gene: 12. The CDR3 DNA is TGTGCCAGCAGCTCTCCCCGATGGGACAGGGCATCTAATGAAAAACTGTTTTTT. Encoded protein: CASSSPRWDRASNEKLFF.

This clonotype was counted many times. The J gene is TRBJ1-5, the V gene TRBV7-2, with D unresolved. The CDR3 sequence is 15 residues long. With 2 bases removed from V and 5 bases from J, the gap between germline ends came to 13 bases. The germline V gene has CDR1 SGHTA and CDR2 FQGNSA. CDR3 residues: CASSLFPGVHQPQHF. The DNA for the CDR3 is TGTGCCAGCAGCTTATTTCCGGGAGTCCATCAGCCCCAGCATTTT. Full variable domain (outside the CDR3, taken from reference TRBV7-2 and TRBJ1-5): GAGVSQSPSNKVTEKGKDVELRCDPISGHTALYWYRQSLGQGLEFLIYFQGNSAPDKSGLPSDRFSAERTGGSVSTLTIQRTQQEDSAVYLCASSLFPGVHQPQHFGDGTRLSIL.

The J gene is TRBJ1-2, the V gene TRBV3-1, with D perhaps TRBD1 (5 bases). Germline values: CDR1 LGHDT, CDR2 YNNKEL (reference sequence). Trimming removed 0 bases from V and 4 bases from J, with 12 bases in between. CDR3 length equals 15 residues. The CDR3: CASSQDIAGLYGYTF. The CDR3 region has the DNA TGTGCCAGCAGCCAAGATATTGCGGGGCTCTATGGCTACACCTTC. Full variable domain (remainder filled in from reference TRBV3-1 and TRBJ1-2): DTAVSQTPKYLVTQMGNDKSIKCEQNLGHDTMYWYKQDSKKFLKIMFSYNNKELIINETVPNRFSPKSPDKAHLNLHINSLELGDSAVYFCASSQDIAGLYGYTFGSGTRLTVV.